This T cell receptor beta chain was captured in a study of OX40 agonist ivuxolimab in advanced cancers. Turning to the overall study: Ivuxolimab, which targeted the costimulatory receptor OX40 (CD134), was an agonistic, fully human IgG2 monoclonal antibody. The monotherapy dose-escalation portion (N ≈ 52 patients) of the phase I ivuxolimab trial is reported in the paper. The dose-escalation cohort was roughly 87% male with a mean age of about 58 years, ranging from roughly 20 to 80. Patients were allowed to have had prior anti-PD-1, anti-PD-L1 or anti-CTLA-4 therapy, and around two fifths of the dose-escalation patients had been treated with checkpoint inhibitors. Peripheral TCRbeta sequencing was intended to test whether TCR sequence diversity was altered and clonal T-cell expansion was caused by ivuxolimab. Among the approximately 50 dose-escalation patients, 19 had hepatocellular carcinoma, about 15 melanoma, 9 renal cell carcinoma and 9 head and neck cancer. Three dose-escalation patients achieved partial responses, one with hepatocellular carcinoma and two with cutaneous melanoma. Intravenous ivuxolimab was administered to patients every 2 weeks at six dose levels: 0.01, 0.1, 0.3, 1.5, 3 and 10 mg/kg.

Patients with a history of autoimmune disease or receiving systemic immunosuppression were excluded from the trial. In every dose cohort, peripheral blood was drawn for TCR sequencing at baseline, cycle 4 day 1, and cycle 7 day 1. The samples were taken from a phase I, first-in-human, multicenter, open-label dose-escalation trial of ivuxolimab. Adults with locally advanced or metastatic melanoma, renal cell, hepatocellular, or head and neck squamous cell carcinoma were enrolled in the trial. CD4+ and CD8+ T cells were sorted separately from peripheral blood before TCR sequencing. A note on this clone: No antigen is known for it. No much larger clone is present one base from it, and per-base qualities are unavailable.

Broad study findings and their caveats: Low levels of normalized T-cell clonal expansion were also seen in some nonresponding patients. In partial responders in the 0.1-3.0 mg/kg groups, normalized peripheral clonal expansion was found to be among the lowest, especially among CD8+ T cells. The antigen specificity of the peripheral T cells that underwent clonal expansion was not determined. At doses of 0.1 to 3.0 mg/kg, clonal expansion of both CD4+ and CD8+ T cells in blood was seen between baseline and week 6. After ivuxolimab, expanded clones were on average more numerous among CD8+ T cells than among CD4+ T cells.

Genomic DNA was isolated from the sorted cells so that the TCRbeta CDR3 region could be sequenced. The immunoSEQ Assay was used to sequence the TCRbeta CDR3 regions. The table comes from immuneACCESS by way of TCRdb, which keeps in-frame sequences with V and J called. Part of the clones is missing from these tables; in studies checked, under half for an unresolved V gene and the rest for unknown reasons. The sample table shows around 60,000 clones, and 91% are seen once. The top ten hold around 1.8% of the sample. The CDR3 measures 13 amino acids from cysteine to phenylalanine. Only the CDR3 DNA is retained, 39 bases long and in frame from the first base. V gives up 4 bases and J gives up 0 bases, and the segment between their germline ends measures 6 bases. The germline V gene gives CDR1 as SGHDN and CDR2 as FVKESK.

The chain was built from TRBV14 and TRBJ1-2; no D gene is confidently identified. The source was CD4+ or CD8+ T cells sorted from blood, collected in a trial of the OX40 agonist ivuxolimab. This clonotype was sampled from an adult with an advanced solid tumor such as melanoma, head and neck, liver or kidney cancer. The DNA reads as follows: TGTGCCAGCAGCCCTCGCGCTAACTATGGCTACACCTTC. Translated, it reads CASSPRANYGYTF.